This entry features one T cell receptor (beta chain) sequence. What this receptor recognizes is not known. Nothing much larger sits one base from this clone, and base qualities are not available. The sample's time point, from its label and the paper: pretreatment peripheral blood. The cohort included under 35 patients with locally advanced or metastatic urothelial carcinoma who were treated at Memorial Sloan Kettering on a trial protocol. Peripheral blood mononuclear cells were collected pretreatment and during treatment, at between 1 and 8 total time points per patient. The Qiagen DNeasy Blood extraction kit was used to purify genomic DNA from total PBMCs and tumor samples. PBMCs were collected pretreatment and during treatment, and were isolated and stored as previously described. This record comes from a study of PD-L1 blockade in urothelial cancer (dated 2017 in TCRdb). Looking at the study overall: Every patient began therapy in the mid-2010s and was given atezolizumab 1,200 mg intravenously every 3 weeks. About 90% of the roughly 29 patients were identified as males with urothelial cancer of bladder origin, and a prior smoking history was reported by 18 of 29 patients. Patients had an ECOG performance status of 0 or 1 and had received between 0 and 3 prior chemotherapy regimens. Blood samples were analyzed at two time points: 3 weeks after treatment start (second dose) and 6 weeks after treatment start. A median of roughly 140,000 T cells and approximately 86,000 unique TCRs was obtained from blood samples, and a median clonality of roughly 0.074 was observed. An exploratory multi-omic analysis was conducted of the somatic, immune and clinical correlates of response to PD-L1 blockade with atezolizumab in urothelial cancer. TCR sequencing covered pretreatment tumor samples and matched, serially collected peripheral blood taken before and after atezolizumab treatment. Progression-free survival longer than 6 months counted as durable clinical benefit, and TCR features were additionally tested against both progression-free and overall survival. In the same patients, pretreatment tumors underwent whole exome sequencing and RNA sequencing in addition to TCR sequencing. Roughly 9 patients reached durable clinical benefit, while 20 to 25 patients did not. Just over 28 patients had pretreatment blood TCR-seq, some 25 had at least one posttreatment blood collection, and some 25 had tumor TCR-seq.

The study at large found these results: Because of the small sample size (n ≈ 31) and the many exploratory analyses performed, the results are intended to be regarded as hypothesis-generating. Improved progression-free and overall survival was associated with having pretreatment peripheral blood TCR clonality below the median. At 3 weeks after the start of treatment, tumor-associated TCR clones in peripheral blood had expanded more in patients with durable benefit (n of about 21, p = 0.022).

CDR3 length: 13 amino acids, cysteine to phenylalanine. The DNA shown is the 39-base CDR3, in frame from base 1. CDR1 and CDR2, per the germline V gene, are SQVTM and ANQGSEA. The V and J ends are trimmed by 3 bases and 1 base, leaving 9 bases between them. To estimate absolute template abundance from read counts, synthetic TCR analog templates were spiked into each PCR. Using the immunoSEQ assay, TCRbeta CDR3 regions were amplified from genomic DNA with bias-controlled V and J gene primers. Sequencing of rearranged TCRbeta segments was performed at approximately 20X coverage. The authors' analysis ran thus. Clustering was used to correct sequencing errors, and CDR3s were annotated against IMGT to assign V, D and J genes. Only productive TCRbeta rearrangements were used in downstream analyses, excluding out-of-frame or stop-codon sequences. Clonality was computed as one minus Shannon entropy normalized by the log of the number of unique productive sequences. Fisher's exact test with Benjamini-Hochberg correction, at a threshold of adjusted p below 0.01, was used to find clones that differed between time points or between blood and tumor. Here the immuneACCESS table is served through TCRdb, limited to in-frame sequences with V and J called. Missing clones are a known gap in these copies; in checked studies unresolved V genes cover under half, and the rest lacks a known reason. The DNA gave D and trimming, while V, J and clone size come from that table. The sample table contains about 87,000 clones; only one count was recorded for 80% to 85% of them. The top ten hold roughly 1.9% of the sample.

This specimen was PBMCs, taken around atezolizumab (anti-PD-L1) treatment. The clonotype originates from a man aged 60 to 75 with urothelial cancer. Recombination joined TRBV29-1 with TRBJ1-1, and the D gene may be TRBD1, 5 bases matching. The bases read TGCAGCGTTGATAGGGGTGGGAACACTGAAGCTTTCTTT. This is translated as CSVDRGGNTEAFF.